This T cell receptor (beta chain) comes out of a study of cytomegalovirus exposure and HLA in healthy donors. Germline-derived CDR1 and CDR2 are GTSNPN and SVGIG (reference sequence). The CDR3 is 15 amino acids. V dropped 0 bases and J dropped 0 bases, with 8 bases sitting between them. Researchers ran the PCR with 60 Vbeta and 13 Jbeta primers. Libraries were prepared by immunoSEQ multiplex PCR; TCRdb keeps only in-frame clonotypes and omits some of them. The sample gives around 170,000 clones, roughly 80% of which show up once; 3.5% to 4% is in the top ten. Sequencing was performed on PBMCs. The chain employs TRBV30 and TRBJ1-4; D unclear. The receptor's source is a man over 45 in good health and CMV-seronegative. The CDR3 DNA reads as TGTGCCTGGAGTGTACGAACATCAACTAATGAAAAACTGTTTTTT. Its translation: CAWSVRTSTNEKLFF.